These T cell receptor beta chains were read from a single sample in a study of response to subunit inactivated influenza vaccine. MiXCR, applied by TCRdb to the RT-PCR reads, yields one record per CDR3 protein. The sample lists over 750,000 distinct CDR3 sequences; 21% were seen once. The specimen comprised PBMCs from blood, sampled 5 days after vaccination. The source is a man aged 50-59 years who received an inactivated influenza vaccine. Both conserved end residues are part of each CDR3. D genes are given only for firm matches. Clone size is stated in some rows and not others, as once, few, many or a class when expanded.

j_gene	v_gene	len	abundance	d_gene	CDR3nt	CDR3aa
TRBJ2-1	TRBV15	12	-	-	TGTGCCACCAGCCGGCTTTACAATGAGCAGTTCTTC	CATSRLYNEQFF
TRBJ2-5	TRBV25-1	16	-	-	TGTGCCAGCAGCACCTGGAGCGGTGGGGGTCAAGAGACCCAGTACTTC	CASSTWSGGGQETQYF
TRBJ2-1	TRBV3-1	17	-	TRBD2	TGTGCCAGCAAGCCTCACCGACTAGCGGGGGGAGTACATGAGCAGTTCTTC	CASKPHRLAGGVHEQFF
TRBJ2-3	TRBV12-3/TRBV12-4	12	-	-	TGTGCCAGCAGTCCCCAGCGAGGTACGCAGTATTTT	CASSPQRGTQYF
TRBJ2-3	TRBV9	16	-	TRBD2	TGTGCCAGCAGCACCCTCGGGGGACTAACCACAGATACGCAGTATTTT	CASSTLGGLTTDTQYF
TRBJ2-5	TRBV12-3/TRBV12-4	12	few	-	TGTGCCAGCAAGGGGGGTTGGGAGACCCAGTACTTC	CASKGGWETQYF
TRBJ2-5	TRBV5-1	15	-	TRBD2	TGCGCCAGCAGCCAGGCTAGCGGGGGTCAAGAGACCCAGTACTTC	CASSQASGGQETQYF
TRBJ2-1	TRBV20-1	14	few	TRBD2	TGCAGTGCTCGGACTAGCCTTGCCTACAATGAGCAGTTCTTC	CSARTSLAYNEQFF
TRBJ2-1	TRBV29-1	14	-	-	TGCAGCGTTGAAGAAGGGCTGTATTACAATGAGCAGTTCTTC	CSVEEGLYYNEQFF
TRBJ2-2	TRBV10-3	16	-	-	TGTGCCATCAGTGAGTCAGCACCTCCGAACACCGGGGAGCTGTTTTTT	CAISESAPPNTGELFF
TRBJ2-7	TRBV7-2	14	-	TRBD2	TGTGCCAGCAGCTTAGTCGCGGGGGAGGGAGCGCAGTACTTC	CASSLVAGEGAQYF
TRBJ1-1	TRBV6-1	14	-	-	TGTGCCAGCAGGGAGGGAAATATGAACACTGAAGCTTTCTTT	CASREGNMNTEAFF
TRBJ2-6	TRBV9	17	-	-	TGTGCCAGCAGCGTAGCAGGGCGAAACTCTGGGGCCAACGTCCTGACTTTC	CASSVAGRNSGANVLTF
TRBJ2-7	TRBV5-5	15	-	TRBD2	TGTGCCAGCAGCTTGTGGGAGGGCCCTCCCTACGAGCAGTACTTC	CASSLWEGPPYEQYF
TRBJ2-7	TRBV20-1	16	-	TRBD2	TGCAGTGCTAGAGTGGGTAGCGGGTCGACTTCCTACGAGCAGTACTTC	CSARVGSGSTSYEQYF
TRBJ2-2	TRBV6-2/TRBV6-3	13	-	-	TGTGCCAGCACGGGGCTCGACACCGGGGAGCTGTTTTTT	CASTGLDTGELFF
TRBJ2-7	TRBV18	15	-	-	TGTGCCAGCTCACCACCTTTCAAAGGGCCCTACGAGCAGTACTTC	CASSPPFKGPYEQYF
TRBJ1-5	TRBV7-2	13	-	-	TGTGCCAGCAGCTGGGGACGGGATCAGCCCCAGCATTTT	CASSWGRDQPQHF
TRBJ2-1	TRBV24-1	12	-	-	TGTGCCACCAGTGACTCCGGGTTGTCCCTCTTCTTC	CATSDSGLSLFF
TRBJ2-7	TRBV3-1	13	few	-	TGTGCCAGCAGCCAAGATGGGCGCCTCGAGCAGTACTTC	CASSQDGRLEQYF
TRBJ2-1	TRBV9	15	-	-	TGTGCCAGCAGCGTTAGCCCTAGGTATGACAATGAGCAGTTCTTC	CASSVSPRYDNEQFF
TRBJ1-1	TRBV28	14	-	TRBD1	TGTGCCAGCAGTTTTGCAGGGGGCGACGGGATAGCTTTCTTT	CASSFAGGDGIAFF